The following is a T cell receptor beta chain sequence with its context. The antigen is undetermined. The data were produced by immunoSEQ multiplex PCR, yet TCRdb's version contains in-frame clones alone and is incomplete. This sample has roughly 93,000 clones, with about nine tenths found just once. The sample is drawn from a study of T cell responses to AZD1222 COVID-19 vaccine. General study findings and limits: White British donors predominated, females outnumbered males, and clonal diversity was possibly underestimated. Targets within unmutated variant regions were reportedly found for nearly half of spike-specific TCRs.

The sequence was collected from an adult who received the AZD1222 COVID-19 vaccine. This material consisted of peripheral blood, taken 28 days after the second AZD1222 dose.

The DNA of the CDR3 is TGTGCCAGCTCACCAAAATCCGGGACAGGGTACGCGAACACTGAAGCTTTCTTT. It encodes CASSPKSGTGYANTEAFF. The J gene is TRBJ1-1, the V gene TRBV18, with 9 bases lining up with TRBD1. The J segment lost 1 base and the V segment lost 2 bases, leaving 11 bases of the junction unmatched. Per germline, CDR1 KGHSH and CDR2 LQKENI. The CDR3 has 18 amino acids.